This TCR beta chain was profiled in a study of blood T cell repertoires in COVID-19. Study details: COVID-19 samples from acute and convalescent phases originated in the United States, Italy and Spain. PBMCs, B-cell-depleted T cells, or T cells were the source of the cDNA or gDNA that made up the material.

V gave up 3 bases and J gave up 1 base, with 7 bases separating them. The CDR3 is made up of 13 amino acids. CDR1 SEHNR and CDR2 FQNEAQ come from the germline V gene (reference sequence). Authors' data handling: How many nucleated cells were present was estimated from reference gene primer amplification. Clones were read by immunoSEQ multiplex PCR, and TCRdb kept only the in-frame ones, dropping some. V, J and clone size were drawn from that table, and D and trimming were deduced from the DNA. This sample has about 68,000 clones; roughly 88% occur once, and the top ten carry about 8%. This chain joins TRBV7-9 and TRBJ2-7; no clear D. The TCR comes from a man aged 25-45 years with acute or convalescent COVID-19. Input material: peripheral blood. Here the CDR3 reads CASSLQDSYEQYF. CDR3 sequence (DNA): TGTGCCAGCAGCTTGCAGGATTCCTACGAGCAGTACTTC. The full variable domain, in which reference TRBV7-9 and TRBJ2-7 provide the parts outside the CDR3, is DTGVSQNPRHKITKRGQNVTFRCDPISEHNRLYWYRQTLGQGPEFLTYFQNEAQLEKSRLLSDRFSAERPKGSFSTLEIQRTEQGDSAMYLCASSLQDSYEQYFGPGTRLTVT.